The entry below gives a single T cell receptor (beta chain) sequence along with its context. The antigen remains undetermined. V shed 1 base and J shed 7 bases, with 9 bases lying between them. Germline CDR1 and CDR2: SGDLS and YYNGEE. The CDR3 loop spans 12 amino acids. This entry is derived from a study of radiation and T cells in renal cell carcinoma. Whole-study findings and limits: From baseline, blood top tumor clonotypes peaked at 2 weeks post-radiation.

Profiling relied on immunoSEQ multiplex PCR, and the TCRdb table lists in-frame clones only, not all of them. The sample holds about 170,000 clones, less than 90% seen once. Time point noted: blood 4 weeks post-SBRT, at nephrectomy. Regarding treatment: 15 Gy SBRT to primary tumor, nephrectomy 4 weeks later. Nephrectomy followed 15 Gy stereotactic body radiation by 4 weeks. Radiation-treated patients gave blood at baseline, week 2 and week 4. The patient's renal cell carcinoma had clear cell pathology. This chain joins TRBV9 and TRBJ2-7; D is unresolved. The source of this sequence is a woman between 45 and 60 years old with renal cell carcinoma. The source material was blood, sampled from a patient whose treatment included radiotherapy and nephrectomy. CDR3 in DNA: TGTGCCAGCAGCGTATCCCGGGCAGAGCAGTACTTC. Translated: CASSVSRAEQYF.